Below are 14 T cell receptor beta chains sequenced from a single sample in a study of spatial heterogeneity in lung cancer. General study results and limits: Within tumors, counts of expanded alpha and beta TCRs tracked tumor mutation counts.

TCRdb fed the 5' RACE reads into MiXCR, producing one record per CDR3 protein. The sample gives around 20,000 distinct CDR3 sequences, 4.5% to 7.5% of which show up once; 9% to 12% is in the top ten. No cognate antigen is known for these TCRs. Time point defined: sample taken at primary tumor resection. The specimen was lung tumor tissue, collected at surgery. These receptors were collected from a female donor with early-stage non-small cell lung cancer.

This clonotype counts as medium-sized (0.01 to 0.1%). Because the library targeted alpha chains, this beta chain is an off-target read whose size means little. The chain is built from TRBV20-1 and TRBJ2-7, with unresolved D. Looked up from germline, CDR1 is DFQATT and CDR2 is SNEGSKA (reference sequence). CDR3 size: 11 residues. DNA of the CDR3: TGCTCCCCCAGGTCCGACTACGAGCAGTACTTC. It codes for CSPRSDYEQYF.

Judged by abundance, this clonotype is large. The library was built for alpha chains, so this beta chain is an off-target read and its size means little. The V call is TRBV10-1, the J call TRBJ1-4; no clear D gene. Per germline, CDR1 WNHNN and CDR2 SYGVQD (reference sequence). V was shortened by 0 bases and J by 8 bases, with 10 bases between the two germline ends. The CDR3 extends over 14 amino acids. CDR3 nucleotides: TGCGCCAGCAGTGAGTCGGGAGATGGAGAAAAACTGTTTTTT. This sequence encodes CASSESGDGEKLFF.

Regarding this clonotype: Found in a library prepared for alpha chains, this beta chain is an off-target read, and its abundance has little meaning. The chain joins TRBV9 to TRBJ2-1, with TRBD2 matching 7 bases. The germline V gene encodes CDR1 SGDLS and CDR2 YYNGEE. V was clipped by 1 base and J by 3 bases; unmatched bases: 4. The CDR3 is 15 residues long. The DNA for the CDR3 is TGTGCCAGCAGCGTAAACGGGAGGTTCTACAATGAGCAGTTCTTC. Residues: CASSVNGRFYNEQFF.

This clonotype occurred many times. Since it is a stray read in a library aimed at alpha chains, this beta chain has a size that is not meaningful. The V call is TRBV28, the J call TRBJ1-5, with TRBD1 identical over 7 bases. Trimming took 5 bases from V and 7 from J; bases not matched to a gene: 8. Germline V CDR1 and CDR2: MDHEN, SYDVKM. This CDR3 has 14 amino acids. The CDR3 DNA reads as TGTGCCAGCAGTAAAAATCTACAGGGGCAGCCCCAGCATTTT. Its protein is CASSKNLQGQPQHF. The complete variable domain, with remaining parts taken from reference TRBV28 and TRBJ1-5, reads DVKVTQSSRYLVKRTGEKVFLECVQDMDHENMFWYRQDPGLGLRLIYFSYDVKMKEKGDIPEGYSVSREKKERFSLILESASTNQTSMYLCASSKNLQGQPQHFGDGTRLSIL.

Many counts were recorded for this clonotype. This beta chain is an off-target read within a library intended for alpha chains, so its frequency means little. This chain joins TRBV5-1 and TRBJ1-2; TRBD1 matches at 10 bases. In germline, CDR1 is SGHRS, CDR2 YFSETQ. Trimming cost V 3 bases and J 10 bases; bases outside gene matches: 3. This CDR3 region has 12 residues. In DNA, the CDR3 is TGCGCCAGCAGCTGGGGGACAGGGGACTACACCTTC. It is translated as CASSWGTGDYTF.

Many counts were recorded for this clonotype. This beta chain is a stray sequence in a library constructed for alpha chains; its clone size is not meaningful. The genes are TRBV4-1 and TRBJ2-1; D not resolved. Deletions cut 0 bases from V and 0 bases from J, with 9 bases between. Germline V gives CDR1 MGHRA, CDR2 YSYEKL. The CDR3 is made up of 16 amino acids. This chain's CDR3 is CASSQDRQSSYNEQFF. The CDR3 nucleotides read TGCGCCAGCAGCCAAGATAGGCAGAGCTCCTACAATGAGCAGTTCTTC.

This clonotype was detected ten times or more. This beta chain is a stray read from a library made for alpha chains; its abundance is not meaningful. The chain is built from TRBV28 and TRBJ2-3; D gene ambiguous. The CDR3 length is 15 residues. The germline V gene has CDR1 MDHEN and CDR2 SYDVKM. V was shortened by 6 bases and J by 1 base, with 14 bases between the two germline ends. The CDR3 sequence is CASSPRRLRTDTQYF. For the CDR3, the DNA is TGTGCCAGCAGCCCTCGTCGTCTTCGCACAGATACGCAGTATTTT. The variable domain in full, completed from reference TRBV28 and TRBJ2-3, reads DVKVTQSSRYLVKRTGEKVFLECVQDMDHENMFWYRQDPGLGLRLIYFSYDVKMKEKGDIPEGYSVSREKKERFSLILESASTNQTSMYLCASSPRRLRTDTQYFGPGTRLTVL.

With respect to this clonotype: This beta chain is a stray read from a library made for alpha chains; its abundance is not meaningful. As DNA, the CDR3 is TGTGCCACCAGTGATGCGGCAGGGCTGGGGGATGAGCAGTTCTTC. It is translated as CATSDAAGLGDEQFF. This sequence joins TRBV24-1 and TRBJ2-1; the D gene could be TRBD1 or TRBD2 (5 bases each). In germline, CDR1 is KGHDR, CDR2 SFDVKD. Trimming removed 3 bases from V and 8 bases from J, with 16 bases in between. The CDR3 loop spans 15 amino acids.

This clonotype ranks as medium-sized. For a library built for alpha chains, this beta chain is a stray read; little rests on its size. The rearrangement links TRBV29-1 to TRBJ1-1; D is unclear. CDR1 is SQVTM and CDR2 is ANQGSEA in the germline V gene. This CDR3 has 14 residues. With 6 bases removed from V and 1 base from J, the gap between germline ends came to 15 bases. The CDR3 here is CSVAPSGSNTEAFF. The DNA for the CDR3 is TGCAGCGTCGCGCCATCGGGATCGAACACTGAAGCTTTCTTT.

Many counts were recorded for this clonotype. Little can be read into the size of this beta chain, an off-target read in a library designed for alpha chains. This chain links TRBV2 with TRBJ2-7, with D uncertain. CDR1 SNHLY and CDR2 FYNNEI come from the germline V gene. CDR3 length equals 13 residues. V lost 7 bases to trimming and J lost 0 bases, with 10 bases between them. The CDR3, as DNA: TGTGCCAGCATATCGGGCCTCTCCTACGAGCAGTACTTC. This sequence encodes CASISGLSYEQYF. The full variable domain, its missing parts supplied by reference TRBV2 and TRBJ2-7, is EPEVTQTPSHQVTQMGQEVILRCVPISNHLYFYWYRQILGQKVEFLVSFYNNEISEKSEIFDDQFSVERPDGSNFTLKIRSTKLEDSAMYFCASISGLSYEQYFGPGTRLTVT.

Many counts were recorded for this clonotype. As an off-target read in a library built for alpha chains, this beta chain has a frequency of little significance. The rearrangement joins TRBV23-1 to TRBJ1-1; 12 positions agree with TRBD1. TRBV23-1 is marked as an open reading frame, function uncertain. The J segment lost 10 bases and the V segment lost 3 bases, leaving 9 bases of the junction unmatched. The length of the CDR3 is 15 residues. The CDR3 here is CASSHLGTGGFGAFF. Here the CDR3 DNA reads TGCGCCAGCAGTCATCTCGGGACAGGGGGCTTTGGAGCTTTCTTT.

By share of the sample, this clonotype is medium-sized. Because this beta chain is a stray read in a library intended to capture alpha chains, its abundance should not be given much weight. This chain joins TRBV10-3 and TRBJ2-2; either TRBD1 or TRBD2 may fit D (5 bases each). The CDR3 has 16 amino acids. Germline V CDR1 and CDR2: ENHRY, SYGVKD. V was shortened by 7 bases and J by 0 bases, with 15 bases between the two germline ends. The CDR3 region is CAITGDAPPNTGELFF. The CDR3 nucleotides are TGTGCCATCACTGGGGACGCTCCCCCGAACACCGGGGAGCTGTTTTTT.

This clonotype was observed many times. Since it is a stray read in a library aimed at alpha chains, this beta chain has a size that is not meaningful. V and J are TRBV15 and TRBJ1-5; tentative D call: TRBD1 (5 bases). Trimming took 0 bases from V and 6 from J, leaving 6 bases between them. The germline V gene has CDR1 LNHNV and CDR2 YYDKDF (reference sequence). The length of the CDR3 is 13 residues. Here the CDR3 reads CATSREGGQPQHF. In DNA form, the CDR3 reads TGTGCCACCAGCAGAGAGGGGGGTCAGCCCCAGCATTTT.

The table lists this clonotype with a few counts. The library was designed around alpha chains, so this beta chain is a stray read whose abundance carries little weight. This chain links TRBV24-1 with TRBJ2-3; no definite D call. V shed 4 bases and J shed 2 bases, with 15 bases lying between them. This CDR3 region has 16 residues. Per the germline V gene, CDR1 is KGHDR and CDR2 is SFDVKD. CDR3 sequence: CATSDSTGSITDTQYF. CDR3 nucleotide sequence: TGTGCCACCAGTGACTCCACGGGCTCGATCACAGATACGCAGTATTTT.